A selection of T cell receptor beta chains follows, all from one sample in a study of blood T cell repertoires in COVID-19. Sequencing was performed with immunoSEQ multiplex PCR; in TCRdb, only in-frame clones are kept and a portion is missing. This sample has tens of thousands of clones, with 82% found just once. The sample comprised peripheral blood. Receptors were obtained from a human donor in a cohort sampled during active COVID-19. Both conserved end residues are part of each CDR3.

length: 14; V: TRBV18; J: TRBJ1-1; CDR3: CASSPASGSTEAFF
length: 14; V: TRBV6-1; J: TRBJ2-7; CDR3: CASSEQMQAYEQYF
length: 13; V: TRBV6-5; J: TRBJ2-7; CDR3: CASSRGREDEQYF
length: 14; V: TRBV5-1; J: TRBJ2-7; CDR3: CASSFRQGRDEQYF
length: 16; V: TRBV6-6; J: TRBJ2-7; CDR3: CASSYSPSGVSYEQYF
length: 14; V: TRBV7-8; J: TRBJ1-5; CDR3: CASSWASGNQPQHF
length: 13; V: TRBV2; J: TRBJ1-5; CDR3: CASSGQGSQPQHF
length: 15; V: TRBV5-5; J: TRBJ2-7; CDR3: CASSFGQGVTYEQYF
length: 12; V: TRBV9; J: TRBJ1-3; CDR3: CASSEDTKTIYF
length: 15; V: TRBV10-3; J: TRBJ2-7; CDR3: CAISESGGASYEQYF
length: 15; V: TRBV5-1; J: TRBJ2-7; CDR3: CASSSRGGATYEQYF
length: 14; V: TRBV27; J: TRBJ2-7; CDR3: CASIPGAGHYEQYF
length: 13; V: TRBV2; J: TRBJ1-1; CDR3: CASSEDRGTEAFF
length: 15; V: TRBV19; J: TRBJ1-4; CDR3: CASSKDRIVGEKLFF
length: 18; V: TRBV7-6; J: TRBJ1-3; CDR3: CASSLGSETYYSGNTIYF
length: 18; V: TRBV15; J: TRBJ1-6; CDR3: CATSRWNRVEGVNSPLHF
length: 16; V: TRBV7-9; J: TRBJ1-3; CDR3: CASSLLGQGDENTIYF
length: 13; V: TRBV30; J: TRBJ2-5; CDR3: CACPRASGETQYF
length: 15; V: TRBV7-2; J: TRBJ1-5; CDR3: CASSLDRGRNQPQHF
length: 13; V: TRBV7-2; J: TRBJ1-1; CDR3: CASSFNRGGMAFF
length: 14; V: TRBV11-3; J: TRBJ2-2; CDR3: CASSGQGDTGELFF
length: 15; V: TRBV5-6; J: TRBJ1-2; CDR3: CASSLAAAGGYGYTF
length: 14; V: TRBV4-1; J: TRBJ2-6; CDR3: CASSQLFGANVLTF
length: 13; V: TRBV25-1; J: TRBJ1-2; CDR3: CASSAQGRNGYTF
length: 15; V: TRBV3-1/TRBV3-2; J: TRBJ2-7; CDR3: CASSQVVAGPYEQYF
length: 17; V: TRBV6-6; J: TRBJ1-6; CDR3: CASSPIRGAFSNSPLHF